The 30 T cell receptor beta chains presented below share a single source sample, sequenced in a study of T cells after yellow fever vaccination. TCRdb called the 5' RACE reads again in MiXCR, with one record for every CDR3 protein. Of around 300,000 distinct CDR3 sequences detected, 13% appear once; the ten largest clones hold 0.4% to 0.55%. The sequences come from CD4+ T cells sorted from PBMCs, collected 45 days after the yellow fever booster vaccination. These receptors came from a man aged 25-45 years who received the YFV17D yellow fever vaccine.

The V gene is TRBV5-1, the J gene TRBJ2-3, with 9 bases identical to TRBD2. Unmatched junction bases numbered 7, after V lost 1 base and J lost 4 bases. CDR1 is SGHRS and CDR2 is YFSETQ in the germline V gene. CDR3 length equals 16 residues. The CDR3 spells CASSLQLAGVADTQYF. CDR3 bases: TGCGCCAGCAGCTTGCAATTAGCGGGAGTGGCAGATACGCAGTATTTT.

DNA of the CDR3: TGTGCCAGCAGTTACGGGGCGGGACAGGGTGCATACGAGCAGTACTTC. It is translated as CASSYGAGQGAYEQYF. The rearrangement joins TRBV6-5 to TRBJ2-7, with 9 bases that match TRBD1. This CDR3 is built from 16 residues. CDR1 is MNHEY and CDR2 is SVGAGI in the germline V gene. J gave up 4 bases and V 2 bases, and 9 bases lay outside the gene matches.

The rearrangement uses TRBV11-2 and TRBJ2-1, with 8 bases lining up with TRBD2. V lost 1 base and J lost 9; bases outside the gene matches: 8. This CDR3 has 15 residues. Looked up from germline, CDR1 is SGHAT and CDR2 is FQNNGV. This CDR3 is CASSLVFGREGEQFF. The CDR3 DNA reads as TGTGCCAGCAGCTTAGTGTTCGGGAGGGAAGGTGAGCAGTTCTTC.

V and J are TRBV20-1 and TRBJ2-5; a possible D gene is TRBD2 (6 bases). The CDR3 sequence is 13 residues long. The germline V gene encodes CDR1 DFQATT and CDR2 SNEGSKA (reference sequence). V was clipped by 3 bases and J by 4 bases, with 12 bases between them. The CDR3 DNA sequence: TGCAGTGCTAGGGGGACTCGTGGAGAGACCCAGTACTTC. Protein: CSARGTRGETQYF.

This clonotype has only a few counts. This rearrangement joins TRBV5-8 to TRBJ2-2; 12 positions match TRBD2. Germline trimming cut 4 bases from V and 6 bases from J; bases unmatched to any gene: 4. Germline V gene data show CDR1 as SGHTS and CDR2 as YDEGEE. This CDR3 is 15 amino acids long. This CDR3 is CASSRLAGVSGELFF. In DNA form, the CDR3 reads TGTGCCAGCAGCCGACTAGCGGGAGTTTCCGGGGAGCTGTTTTTT.

This clonotype occurred many times. The chain links TRBV24-1 to TRBJ2-4; possible D gene TRBD1, 5 bases. CDR1 is KGHDR and CDR2 is SFDVKD in the germline V gene. The CDR3 length is 14 residues. V was shortened by 2 bases and J by 9 bases, with 13 bases between the two germline ends. The CDR3 is CATSDSRQGAIQYF. DNA of the CDR3: TGTGCCACCAGTGATTCCCGGCAGGGCGCCATTCAGTACTTC.

This chain joins TRBV7-6 and TRBJ2-1; D is unclear. This CDR3 comprises 13 residues. V was shortened by 4 bases and J by 4 bases, with 8 bases between the two germline ends. CDR1 is SGHVS, CDR2 FNYEAQ, per germline. CDR3 region: CASSSDTYNEQFF. CDR3 bases: TGTGCCAGCAGCTCTGACACGTACAATGAGCAGTTCTTC.

This CDR3 reads CSAYRAQDGNNQPQHF. CDR3 sequence (DNA): TGCAGTGCTTATCGGGCACAGGACGGGAACAATCAGCCCCAGCATTTT. The chain couples TRBV20-1 to TRBJ1-5, with D possibly TRBD1 on 5 matching bases. The CDR3 is made up of 16 amino acids. In germline, CDR1 is DFQATT, CDR2 SNEGSKA (reference sequence). V was shortened by 5 bases and J by 3 bases, with 20 bases between the two germline ends.

There are a few counts of this clonotype. The V and J genes are TRBV7-2 and TRBJ2-2; D unclear. This CDR3 has 12 amino acids. V lost 5 bases, J lost 7 bases, and 8 bases lay in between. Germline-derived CDR1 and CDR2 are SGHTA and FQGNSA. For the CDR3, the DNA is TGTGCCAGCAGCCCCACCCACGGGGAGCTGTTTTTT. It specifies CASSPTHGELFF.

V gene TRBV6-6 combines with J gene TRBJ2-5, with D possibly being TRBD2 (6 bases). The CDR3 extends over 13 amino acids. Germline V gene sequence: CDR1 MNHNY, CDR2 SVGAGI (reference sequence). V was trimmed by 6 bases and J by 5 bases, leaving 13 bases between them. CDR3 coding DNA: TGTGCCAGCAGGGGGCCCAGCGGGGAGACCCAGTACTTC. Its protein is CASRGPSGETQYF.

A few counts support this clonotype. This sequence joins TRBV6-5 and TRBJ2-2, with D tentatively TRBD1 or TRBD2 (8 bases each). V shed 2 bases and J shed 6 bases, with 16 bases lying between them. This CDR3 has 16 residues. Germline V gene lookup returns CDR1 MNHEY and CDR2 SVGAGI. CDR3 bases: TGTGCCAGCAGTTACACAGGGGGACTAGTTTCCGGGGAGCTGTTTTTT. It is translated as CASSYTGGLVSGELFF.

The chain is built from TRBV12-3 or TRBV12-4 and TRBJ2-2, with a possible D match to TRBD2 (5 bases). The CDR3 is 14 residues long. The V end was cut by 6 bases, the J end by 5 bases, with 13 bases between. The CDR3 protein is CASSLRTGTGELFF. The CDR3 DNA sequence: TGTGCCAGCAGCCTCCGCACGGGAACCGGGGAGCTGTTTTTT.

The chain is built from TRBV30 and TRBJ2-7; 9 bases agree with TRBD1. The ends lost 2 bases at V and 5 bases at J; junction bases unmatched: 4. CDR1 and CDR2 (germline): GTSNPN, SVGIG (reference sequence). The CDR3 extends over 13 amino acids. The DNA for the CDR3 is TGTGCCTGGAGTAGGGGACAGGGACACGAGCAGTACTTC. Amino acid sequence: CAWSRGQGHEQYF.

This clonotype was observed a handful of times. The rearrangement joins TRBV15 to TRBJ2-1; D may match TRBD1 or TRBD2 (5 bases each). Germline-derived CDR1 and CDR2 are LNHNV and YYDKDF (reference sequence). The CDR3 consists of 16 residues. The germline V and J ends were trimmed by 0 bases and 6 bases, with 15 bases remaining between them. In DNA, the CDR3 is TGTGCCACCAGCAGAGACCCGACCCCTGGGGGCAATGAGCAGTTCTTC. This sequence encodes CATSRDPTPGGNEQFF.

This clonotype appeared a few times. This chain connects TRBV4-1 to TRBJ2-5; D may correspond to TRBD1 or TRBD2 (5 bases each). The germline gives CDR1 MGHRA, CDR2 YSYEKL. This CDR3 is built from 16 residues. Trimming left V 0 bases short and J 4 bases short, with 15 bases between. CDR3 DNA sequence: TGCGCCAGCAGCCAAGATGGGACGGCAAGGGGAGAGACCCAGTACTTC. Its translation: CASSQDGTARGETQYF.

The rearrangement joins TRBV28 to TRBJ2-1; 8 bases align to TRBD2. V dropped 9 bases and J dropped 7; count of bases not matched to a gene: 8. In germline, CDR1 is MDHEN, CDR2 SYDVKM. The CDR3 length is 13 residues. This CDR3 is CASSGMAPNEQFF. The CDR3 nucleotides read TGTGCCAGTAGCGGGATGGCCCCTAATGAGCAGTTCTTC.

A word on this clonotype: The CDR3 does not end in the conserved phenylalanine or tryptophan, so this is likely a read error. The chain combines TRBV19 with TRBJ2-1; 9 positions match TRBD2. Trimming removed 5 bases from V and 8 bases from J; junction bases left unmatched: 16. The germline V gene encodes CDR1 LNHDA and CDR2 SQIVND (reference sequence). CDR3 length: 17 amino acids. CDR3 protein: CASSPRHLAGTSYEQFL. Here the CDR3 DNA reads TGTGCCAGTAGTCCTCGCCATCTAGCGGGGACATCCTATGAGCAGTTCTTA.

The chain recombines TRBV7-2 with TRBJ1-5; D remains unclear. CDR3 size: 15 residues. CDR1 SGHTA and CDR2 FQGNSA come from the germline V gene. V was clipped by 2 bases and J by 7 bases, with 15 bases between them. The CDR3 is CASSLSNEVGQPQHF. The CDR3 region has the DNA TGTGCCAGCAGCTTATCCAATGAAGTAGGACAGCCCCAGCATTTT.

This chain links TRBV7-2 with TRBJ2-5, with TRBD2 matching 10 bases. Trimming removed 3 bases from V and 1 base from J; junction bases left unmatched: 8. The germline gives CDR1 SGHTA, CDR2 FQGNSA. CDR3 length: 17 amino acids. The CDR3: CASSFNSGRLFQETQYF. CDR3 coding DNA: TGTGCCAGCAGCTTTAATAGCGGGAGGCTATTCCAAGAGACCCAGTACTTC.

To note about this clonotype: An end of the junction does not agree with germline; a read error may underlie this. V is TRBV5-1 and J is TRBJ1-1; D is possibly TRBD1 (6 bases). This CDR3 contains 14 residues. Germline V gene sequence: CDR1 SGHRS, CDR2 YFSETQ. In DNA, the CDR3 is TGCGCCAGCAGCTTGGCCGTGGGGGACACTGAAGCCTTCTTT. Translated, it gives CASSLAVGDTEAFF.

V is TRBV5-1 and J is TRBJ1-1; D possibly corresponds to TRBD1 (5 bases). Germline V gene lookup returns CDR1 SGHRS and CDR2 YFSETQ. CDR3 length: 14 amino acids. The V gene lost 0 bases and the J gene lost 5 bases, with 11 bases spanning the gap. CDR3 bases: TGCGCCAGCAGCTTGGTAGGCAGGGAAACTGAAGCTTTCTTT. This sequence encodes CASSLVGRETEAFF.

The rearrangement uses TRBV18 and TRBJ2-3; no clear D. Germline-derived CDR1 and CDR2 are KGHSH and LQKENI. This CDR3 region has 15 residues. Deletions cut 1 base from V and 0 bases from J, with 8 bases between. CDR3 in DNA: TGTGCCAGCTCACCACTACTCTCTAGCACAGATACGCAGTATTTT. The encoded protein is CASSPLLSSTDTQYF.

V is TRBV3-1 and J is TRBJ2-7; D perhaps matches TRBD1 (6 bases). Germline CDR1 is LGHDT and CDR2 is YNNKEL (reference sequence). The CDR3 spans 12 residues. V dropped 7 bases and J dropped 9 bases, with 16 bases sitting between them. CDR3 coding DNA: TGTGCCAGCACGTCGGGACATACAGGGCAGTACTTC. Residues: CASTSGHTGQYF.

The chain uses TRBV18 and TRBJ2-1, with 13 bases aligning to TRBD2. V was pared by 3 bases and J by 8 bases, with 4 bases of the junction left unmatched. The CDR3 has 15 residues. Germline V CDR1 and CDR2: KGHSH, LQKENI. The CDR3 DNA sequence: TGTGCCAGCTCACCCGGACTAGCGGGAGTCTATGAGCAGTTCTTC. It specifies CASSPGLAGVYEQFF. Filled out from reference TRBV18 and TRBJ2-1, the complete variable domain reads NAGVMQNPRHLVRRRGQEARLRCSPMKGHSHVYWYRQLPEEGLKFMVYLQKENIIDESGMPKERFSAEFPKEGPSILRIQQVVRGDSAAYFCASSPGLAGVYEQFFGPGTRLTVL.

The rearrangement links TRBV12-3 or TRBV12-4 to TRBJ1-2; 9 positions agree with TRBD1. This CDR3 has 15 residues. J was trimmed by 3 bases and V by 7 bases; bases with no gene match: 9. The CDR3 loop is CASMPGQGSYYGYTF. DNA for the CDR3: TGTGCCAGCATGCCGGGACAGGGTTCTTACTATGGCTACACCTTC.

This clonotype came up a few times. The chain employs TRBV7-2 and TRBJ2-1; D not resolved. The CDR3 runs 12 residues. The V gene's germline CDR1 is SGHTA and CDR2 FQGNSA. Trimming shortened V by 3 bases and J by 4 bases, and 4 bases separated the two germline ends. The CDR3 protein is CASSFAYNEQFF. As DNA, the CDR3 is TGTGCCAGCAGCTTCGCATACAATGAGCAGTTCTTC.

This clonotype was observed once. This rearrangement joins TRBV5-1 to TRBJ2-7; D uncertain. Germline V gene sequence: CDR1 SGHRS, CDR2 YFSETQ. V was pared by 0 bases and J by 6 bases, with 19 bases between. The CDR3 is 16 amino acids. CDR3 sequence reads: CASSLGSRQSRSEQYF. The CDR3 coding sequence is TGCGCCAGCAGCTTGGGGTCAAGGCAGAGTAGATCCGAGCAGTACTTC. The variable domain in full, with the rest retrieved from reference TRBV5-1 and TRBJ2-7, is KAGVTQTPRYLIKTRGQQVTLSCSPISGHRSVSWYQQTPGQGLQFLFEYFSETQRNKGNFPGRFSGRQFSNSRSEMNVSTLELGDSALYLCASSLGSRQSRSEQYFGPGTRLTVT.

The chain links TRBV19 to TRBJ2-1; 9 bases map to TRBD1. The CDR3 is 15 amino acids. J lost 6 bases, V lost 6 bases, and 9 bases had no gene match. Per germline, CDR1 LNHDA and CDR2 SQIVND (reference sequence). This chain's CDR3 is CASRSLQGAGNEQFF. The CDR3 nucleotides are TGTGCCAGTAGGTCCCTACAGGGGGCAGGCAATGAGCAGTTCTTC.

This chain joins TRBV5-6 and TRBJ2-5; 16 positions match TRBD2. This CDR3 spans 15 amino acids. The germline V gene encodes CDR1 SGHDT and CDR2 YYEEEE. V dropped 3 bases and J dropped 5; count of bases not matched to a gene: 1. As DNA, the CDR3 is TGTGCCAGCAGCTGGGGACTAGCGGGAGGGGAGACCCAGTACTTC. Translated, it gives CASSWGLAGGETQYF.

The V gene is TRBV20-1, the J gene TRBJ2-3; D is ambiguous. Deletions cut 5 bases from V and 4 bases from J, with 13 bases between. The CDR3 is 13 residues long. Germline V gene lookup returns CDR1 DFQATT and CDR2 SNEGSKA (reference sequence). The CDR3 DNA reads as TGCAGTGCTCCCGAATCTGGGCCAGATACGCAGTATTTT. Its translation is CSAPESGPDTQYF.